This TCR beta chain came from a study of cytomegalovirus exposure and HLA in healthy donors. In regard to this clone: Its antigen is unidentified.

With 60 Vbeta and 13 Jbeta primers, the PCR was carried out. Produced via immunoSEQ multiplex PCR; TCRdb's table is partial and in-frame only. Of 100,000 or so clones in the sample, 65% to 80% were seen once. Study-wide points: Available immune exposure information covered CMV serostatus only. A link between a missense DCLRE1C variant and TCR beta V- and J-gene trimming emerged from a later analysis. Researchers catalogued 150 or so TCR beta chains as cytomegalovirus-associated. In the analysis, some V segments, TRBV6-2 and TRBV6-3 included, were excluded as indistinguishable.

CDR3 size: 14 residues. Germline values: CDR1 LNHDA, CDR2 SQIVND (reference sequence). Trimming stripped 7 bases from V and 4 bases from J, with 16 bases between. V is TRBV19 and J is TRBJ1-2; D is ambiguous. The sequence came from a man younger than 40 in good health and CMV-seropositive. Sequenced input: PBMCs. CDR3 in DNA: TGTGCCAGTATTGACACTTACTCAGGCTATGGCTACACCTTC. The encoded protein is CASIDTYSGYGYTF.